Following are 32 T cell receptor beta chains from one sample sequenced in a study of blood T cell repertoires in COVID-19. Some clones are missing from TCRdb's copy, which holds only in-frame ones; the method was immunoSEQ multiplex PCR. The table shows roughly 200,000 clones, with 80% to 85% occurring only once. The sequencing input was peripheral blood. The receptor set was obtained from a woman older than 75 with COVID-19, enrolled during active disease.

The J gene is TRBJ2-7, the V gene TRBV5-1, with 7 bases aligning to TRBD2. The CDR3 is 14 amino acids. V gave up 2 bases and J gave up 3 bases; unmatched junction bases: 5. Germline-derived CDR1 and CDR2 are SGHRS and YFSETQ. CDR3 sequence: CASSFTAGYYEQYF. The CDR3 DNA sequence: TGCGCCAGCAGCTTTACAGCGGGGTACTACGAGCAGTACTTC.

The genes are TRBV12-3 or TRBV12-4 and TRBJ1-1; D is possibly TRBD1 (5 bases). The CDR3 is 13 amino acids. Trimming pared 1 base from V and 11 bases from J, leaving 14 bases between. The CDR3 nucleotides read TGTGCCAGCAGTTTAGTTATGTCTAGGGGTGCTTTCTTT. It encodes CASSLVMSRGAFF.

The chain employs TRBV12-3 or TRBV12-4 and TRBJ1-1; 7 nucleotides match TRBD1. Trimming cost V 5 bases and J 1 base; bases outside gene matches: 1. The CDR3 contains 13 residues. CDR3 residues: CASSRTGNTEAFF. In nucleotides, the CDR3 is TGTGCCAGCAGTCGGACAGGGAACACTGAAGCTTTCTTT.

This clone was picked up a small number of times. This sequence joins TRBV15 and TRBJ2-7; 14 bases align to TRBD2. The V and J ends lost 4 bases and 5 bases, in that order; junction bases with no gene match: 4. The CDR3 contains 15 residues. Germline loops: CDR1 LNHNV, CDR2 YYDKDF (reference sequence). The CDR3 nucleotides are TGTGCCACCAGCAAAGAGGGACTAGCGGGAGACGAGCAGTACTTC. Translating gives CATSKEGLAGDEQYF.

This clone was counted once. This chain links TRBV6-5 with TRBJ2-7, with 7 nucleotides matching TRBD1. CDR3 length: 16 amino acids. Unmatched junction bases numbered 8, after V lost 2 bases and J lost 1 base. Germline-derived CDR1 and CDR2 are MNHEY and SVGAGI. This chain's CDR3 is CASSYKGQPLSYEQYF. Here the CDR3 DNA reads TGTGCCAGCAGTTACAAGGGACAGCCTCTGTCCTACGAGCAGTACTTC.

CDR3 bases: TGTGCCAGCAGCTTAGATCCGTTAGAGACCCAGTACTTC. Translation gives CASSLDPLETQYF. The chain joins TRBV11-2 to TRBJ2-5, with D unresolved. V was clipped by 0 bases and J by 4 bases, with 6 bases between them. Germline lookup yields CDR1 SGHAT and CDR2 FQNNGV. The CDR3 spans 13 residues.

The chain recombines TRBV4-2 with TRBJ2-7, with D perhaps TRBD2 (5 bases). CDR3 length equals 16 residues. In germline, CDR1 is LGHNA, CDR2 YNFKEQ. V was trimmed by 0 bases and J by 1 base, leaving 13 bases between them. The CDR3 loop reads CASSQDWRSVSYEQYF. In DNA form, the CDR3 reads TGTGCCAGCAGCCAAGATTGGAGGTCAGTTTCCTACGAGCAGTACTTC.

This chain connects TRBV7-9 to TRBJ2-3; 11 nucleotides match TRBD2. V was clipped by 2 bases and J by 3 bases; unmatched bases: 1. This CDR3 contains 15 residues. Per germline, CDR1 SEHNR and CDR2 FQNEAQ (reference sequence). DNA for the CDR3: TGTGCCAGCAGCTTATCTAGCGGGAGGACAGATACGCAGTATTTT. It encodes CASSLSSGRTDTQYF.

V gene TRBV28 combines with J gene TRBJ2-5; 7 positions agree with TRBD1. Per germline, CDR1 MDHEN and CDR2 SYDVKM. J gave up 7 bases and V 5 bases, and 7 bases lay outside the gene matches. The CDR3 consists of 13 residues. The CDR3 sequence is CASSPGQRTTQYF. The DNA of the CDR3 is TGTGCCAGCAGTCCGGGACAGCGCACGACCCAGTACTTC. Complete variable domain (other parts from reference TRBV28 and TRBJ2-5): DVKVTQSSRYLVKRTGEKVFLECVQDMDHENMFWYRQDPGLGLRLIYFSYDVKMKEKGDIPEGYSVSREKKERFSLILESASTNQTSMYLCASSPGQRTTQYFGPGTRLLVL.

The chain joins TRBV6-1 to TRBJ2-7, with 7 bases identical to TRBD1. Germline V gene sequence: CDR1 MNHNS, CDR2 SASEGT. The V gene end was trimmed by 4 bases and the J gene end by 1 base; junction bases not matched to a gene: 7. CDR3 length equals 15 residues. CDR3 in amino acids: CASSGAGGFSYEQYF. In nucleotides, the CDR3 is TGTGCCAGCAGTGGGGCAGGGGGTTTTTCCTACGAGCAGTACTTC.

This clone came up once. J is TRBJ2-1 and V is TRBV30, with D possibly matching TRBD2 (6 bases). The CDR3 is 13 residues long. CDR1 and CDR2 from the germline V gene are GTSNPN and SVGIG (reference sequence). V lost 1 base to trimming and J lost 4 bases, with 8 bases between them. The CDR3 DNA reads TGTGCCTGGAGTGCGGGGACTTACAATGAGCAGTTCTTC. Its translation: CAWSAGTYNEQFF.

The gene calls are TRBV5-6 and TRBJ1-4; tentative D call: TRBD1 (5 bases). The CDR3 runs 15 residues. Germline loops: CDR1 SGHDT, CDR2 YYEEEE. The V end was cut by 4 bases, the J end by 4 bases, with 14 bases between. CDR3 sequence (DNA): TGTGCCAGCAGCCTGGCGAACCAGGGTAATGAAAAACTGTTTTTT. Amino acid sequence: CASSLANQGNEKLFF.

The V call is TRBV11-2, the J call TRBJ2-7; D is unclear. Deletions cut 0 bases from V and 3 bases from J, with 9 bases between. Per germline, CDR1 SGHAT and CDR2 FQNNGV. The CDR3 extends over 14 amino acids. The CDR3 nucleotides read TGTGCCAGCAGCTTAGACGTAGGCGGCTACGAGCAGTACTTC. This codes for CASSLDVGGYEQYF.

The gene calls are TRBV30 and TRBJ2-1; 9 nucleotides align to TRBD1. V gave up 2 bases and J gave up 7 bases; unmatched junction bases: 6. The CDR3 runs to 14 residues. Germline V gene lookup returns CDR1 GTSNPN and CDR2 SVGIG (reference sequence). CDR3: CAWSRDRERNEQFF. DNA of the CDR3: TGTGCCTGGAGTAGGGACAGGGAACGGAATGAGCAGTTCTTC. Together with reference TRBV30 and TRBJ2-1, the CDR3 gives the full variable domain: SQTIHQWPATLVQPVGSPLSLECTVEGTSNPNLYWYRQAAGRGLQLLFYSVGIGQISSEVPQNLSASRPQDRQFILSSKKLLLSDSGFYLCAWSRDRERNEQFFGPGTRLTVL.

The chain employs TRBV6-6 and TRBJ1-2; tentatively, D is TRBD1 (6 bases). Trimming took off 5 bases at V and 5 bases at J, with 15 bases between the two ends. CDR3 length: 14 amino acids. Germline V gene data show CDR1 as MNHNY and CDR2 as SVGAGI (reference sequence). CDR3 sequence reads: CASSNPGARYGYTF. CDR3 coding DNA: TGTGCCAGCAGTAACCCAGGGGCGAGGTATGGCTACACCTTC.

This chain links TRBV19 with TRBJ1-2; TRBD1 might be the D (5 bases). Trimming removed 6 bases at V and 5 bases at J, with 10 bases between. This CDR3 is 12 amino acids long. Germline CDR1 is LNHDA and CDR2 is SQIVND (reference sequence). CDR3 sequence (DNA): TGTGCCAGTAGCCGACAGTATTATGGCTACACCTTC. Translating gives CASSRQYYGYTF.

The chain is built from TRBV5-5 and TRBJ2-5, with TRBD2 identical over 13 bases. Germline V gene lookup returns CDR1 SGHKS and CDR2 YYEKEE (reference sequence). V lost 4 bases to trimming and J lost 2 bases; unmatched junction nucleotides: 11. The CDR3 extends over 18 amino acids. CDR3 residues: CASSPGVAGLAGQETQYF. DNA for the CDR3: TGTGCCAGCAGCCCCGGTGTGGCGGGACTAGCGGGGCAAGAGACCCAGTACTTC.

The chain couples TRBV19 to TRBJ1-5; D gene unclear. Germline CDR1 and CDR2: LNHDA and SQIVND (reference sequence). V lost 3 bases and J lost 7, with 13 bases in between. The CDR3 covers 14 residues. This chain's CDR3 is CASSMRVVAQPQHF. CDR3 in DNA: TGTGCCAGTAGTATGCGCGTAGTCGCCCAGCCCCAGCATTTT.

This chain connects TRBV7-9 to TRBJ1-4, with D uncertain. CDR1 and CDR2 (germline): SEHNR, FQNEAQ (reference sequence). Trimming pared 5 bases from V and 4 bases from J, leaving 5 bases between. The CDR3 contains 12 residues. CDR3 nucleotide sequence: TGTGCCAGCAGCCTTTTTAATGAAAAACTGTTTTTT. Translated: CASSLFNEKLFF. Drawing the rest from reference TRBV7-9 and TRBJ1-4, the complete variable domain is DTGVSQNPRHKITKRGQNVTFRCDPISEHNRLYWYRQTLGQGPEFLTYFQNEAQLEKSRLLSDRFSAERPKGSFSTLEIQRTEQGDSAMYLCASSLFNEKLFFGSGTQLSVL.

This clone was detected a few times. The chain uses TRBV18 and TRBJ2-2, with D possibly matching TRBD1 (5 bases). The CDR3 covers 14 residues. Germline V gene sequence: CDR1 KGHSH, CDR2 LQKENI. Between the trimmed V and J ends, which lost 4 bases and 4 bases, there was a span of 10 bases. The CDR3 loop reads CASSLQGITGELFF. CDR3 DNA: TGTGCCAGCTCACTTCAGGGTATCACCGGGGAGCTGTTTTTT.

This sequence joins TRBV5-1 and TRBJ2-1; possible D gene TRBD1, 5 bases. From germline, CDR1 is SGHRS and CDR2 YFSETQ. The V end was cut by 3 bases, the J end by 2 bases, with 21 bases between. The CDR3 has 18 amino acids. CDR3 loop: CASSSMAKIAGTYNEQFF. The CDR3, as DNA: TGCGCCAGCAGCTCAATGGCGAAAATAGCAGGGACCTACAATGAGCAGTTCTTC.

The genes are TRBV7-5 and TRBJ2-1; the table's D call, TRBD2, has no DNA check behind it. TRBV7-5 is a pseudogene segment. This CDR3 region has 14 residues. The CDR3 region is CARSSTVRRYEQFF. DNA of the CDR3: TGTGCCAGAAGCTCGACCGTCCGGAGGTATGAGCAGTTCTTC.

The J gene is TRBJ1-1, the V gene TRBV30; 8 nucleotides match TRBD1. The V gene end was trimmed by 3 bases and the J gene end by 0 bases; junction bases not matched to a gene: 3. Germline assignment: CDR1 GTSNPN and CDR2 SVGIG (reference sequence). This CDR3 contains 14 residues. The CDR3 coding sequence is TGTGCCTGGAGCCCGGGACAGGTGAACACTGAAGCTTTCTTT. It specifies CAWSPGQVNTEAFF.

The chain recombines TRBV6-1 with TRBJ1-6, with TRBD1 matching over 7 bases. V shed 3 bases and J 7 bases; nucleotides not matched to a gene: 3. The germline V gene has CDR1 MNHNS and CDR2 SASEGT. The CDR3 totals 14 residues. This CDR3 reads CASSEPGGNSPLHF. The CDR3, as DNA: TGTGCCAGCAGTGAGCCAGGGGGGAATTCACCCCTCCACTTT.

The V call is TRBV9, the J call TRBJ2-6; TRBD2 is a possible D gene (5 bases). The CDR3 is 16 residues long. Germline assignment: CDR1 SGDLS and CDR2 YYNGEE. The V and J ends lost 3 bases and 1 base respectively, with 11 bases between them. The CDR3 nucleotides are TGTGCCAGCAGCGAGGCCCGAGGGTCTGGGGCCAACGTCCTGACTTTC. It encodes CASSEARGSGANVLTF.

The chain joins TRBV3-1 (or the pseudogene TRBV3-2) to TRBJ2-5; D is perhaps TRBD2 (6 bases). Germline CDR1 LGHDT, CDR2 YNNKEL (reference sequence). The CDR3 totals 18 residues. Trimming left V 0 bases short and J 2 bases short, with 19 bases between. The CDR3 coding sequence is TGTGCCAGCAGCCAAGAGGGCTGGGGCGCGGGGTCTCAAGAGACCCAGTACTTC. Translating it yields CASSQEGWGAGSQETQYF.

This sequence joins TRBV28 and TRBJ2-7; 11 positions agree with TRBD2. Per germline, CDR1 MDHEN and CDR2 SYDVKM. V shed 3 bases, J shed 3 bases, and the junction held 13 bases outside the gene matches. The CDR3 extends over 18 amino acids. The CDR3 bases are TGTGCCAGCAGTTTTACCCTCAACCTAGCGGGAGGCGTCTACGAGCAGTACTTC. It yields the protein CASSFTLNLAGGVYEQYF.

The chain is built from TRBV27 and TRBJ2-5, with D perhaps TRBD2 (6 bases). V was cut by 8 bases and J by 5 bases, with 15 bases left in between. Germline V gene data show CDR1 as MNHEY and CDR2 as SMNVEV (reference sequence). The CDR3 spans 13 residues. The CDR3 loop reads CASAPAAGETQYF. For the CDR3, the DNA is TGTGCCAGCGCCCCCGCGGCGGGGGAGACCCAGTACTTC.

The chain uses TRBV28 and TRBJ2-5; 8 nucleotides agree with TRBD1. The CDR3 is made up of 16 amino acids. Germline V gives CDR1 MDHEN, CDR2 SYDVKM. V lost 5 bases to trimming and J lost 4 bases; unmatched junction nucleotides: 12. The CDR3 is CASSPGTGISLETQYF. The CDR3 DNA follows: TGTGCCAGCAGTCCTGGGACAGGTATATCTTTAGAGACCCAGTACTTC.

The chain links TRBV20-1 to TRBJ1-5; D call uncertain. The CDR3 runs 14 residues. The V gene's germline CDR1 is DFQATT and CDR2 SNEGSKA (reference sequence). V lost 3 bases, J lost 0 bases, and 9 bases lay in between. CDR3 amino acids: CSASPGISNQPQHF. In DNA, the CDR3 is TGCAGTGCTAGTCCCGGGATTAGCAATCAGCCCCAGCATTTT.

The rearrangement joins TRBV18 to TRBJ2-1, with 9 bases aligning to TRBD2. V lost 3 bases to trimming and J lost 9 bases; unmatched junction nucleotides: 15. CDR1 is KGHSH, CDR2 LQKENI, per germline. The CDR3 totals 17 residues. CDR3 in DNA: TGTGCCAGCTCACCCCCGGGACTCGCGGGGGGGTGGGGTGAGCAGTTCTTC. As protein: CASSPPGLAGGWGEQFF.

This chain uses TRBV13 with TRBJ1-2, with TRBD1 as a possible D gene (5 bases). This CDR3 is built from 16 residues. CDR1 PRHDT and CDR2 FYEKMQ come from the germline V gene (reference sequence). The V end lost 6 bases, the J end lost 2 bases, and 19 bases lay between the germline ends. CDR3 sequence: CASSLNFPQGNYGYTF. The CDR3 DNA reads TGTGCCAGCAGTCTAAACTTCCCGCAGGGCAACTATGGCTACACCTTC.